This T cell receptor beta chain is from a study of blood T cells in healthy people across ages. V was pared by 1 base and J by 8 bases, with 17 bases between. The CDR3 consists of 15 residues. Germline V gene lookup returns CDR1 LGHNA and CDR2 YSLEER. Per sample, no less than 5.5 micrograms of total RNA were extracted. Through a sample-barcoded 5' primer and a J-beta primer mix, a second PCR was run for roughly 6 to 11 cycles. TCRdb re-analysed the 5' RACE reads in MiXCR, keeping a single row per CDR3 protein. The sample holds 1.8 million or so distinct CDR3 sequences, roughly 43% seen once. The receptor was derived from a human donor in good health. Sample: blood. The chain employs TRBV4-3 and TRBJ1-2; D remains ambiguous. The CDR3 reads CASSQVVGRVGGYTF. The DNA for the CDR3 is TGCGCCAGCAGCCAAGTTGTCGGCCGAGTGGGAGGCTACACCTTC.